This record covers a single TCR beta chain. Its antigen has not been determined. No base-level quality is on record; no much larger clone is a single base apart. The immunoSEQ Assay was the method used to sequence TCRbeta CDR3 regions. After extraction, genomic DNA underwent amplification by bias-controlled multiplex PCR, followed by high-throughput sequencing. Under the source paper's analysis protocol: To quantify the absolute abundance of every unique TCRbeta CDR3 region, sequences were collapsed and filtered. T cell fraction was estimated by normalization of TCRbeta template counts to usable DNA, with usable DNA being measured through amplification of reference genes present in all nucleated cells. Repertoire TCRs were annotated as SARS-CoV-2-specific by exact matching of V gene, CDR3 amino acid sequence and J gene to a known reactive TCR set. The reference SARS-CoV-2 TCR set came from MIRA and was filtered for enrichment in COVID-19-positive ImmuneCODE repertoires, removing public or cross-reactive TCRs. Using the MIRA antigens, annotated TCRs were further analysed by specific ORF or by position within an ORF. Depth was the summed frequency of annotated unique rearrangements, while breadth was defined as annotated unique rearrangements over total unique productive rearrangements. Two-sided Wilcoxon rank-sum tests were applied when comparing TCR breadth between groups. Held by TCRdb, this immuneACCESS table contains in-frame sequences only and omits some clones. Under half of the omission traces to an unresolved V gene where checked; the cause of the rest is unknown. V and J calls and clone size come straight from that table; D and trimming were deduced from the DNA. This sample has hundreds of thousands of clones in its table, and around 88% of those were observed once. Of the sample, roughly 5% is held by the ten largest clones.

This sample stems from a study of Ad26.COV2.S vaccination and SARS-CoV-2 variants (dated by TCRdb to the early 2020s). Looking at the study overall: Vaccine-arm donors came from COV1001, a multicentre, randomized, double-blind, placebo-controlled phase I-IIa trial of Ad26.COV2.S in healthy adults. Ad26.COV2.S was administered intramuscularly at 5 x 10^10 or 1 x 10^11 viral particles, either as a single shot or as two shots given 56 days apart. A total of 32 samples were included in the TCR-sequenced set, comprising around 19 Ad26.COV2.S vaccine recipients, 5 placebo recipients and 8 SARS-CoV-2 convalescent individuals. TCRbeta repertoire sequencing was used to assess the specificity and breadth of SARS-CoV-2-reactive T cell receptors after Ad26.COV2.S vaccination. Throughout the experiments and outcome assessment, investigators stayed blinded to trial group allocation. Trial participants were randomized into five groups of five: low-dose or high-dose Ad26.COV2.S given once or twice, or placebo on both occasions.

Findings and caveats that apply to the study as a whole: Vaccine and placebo recipients had comparable non-spike TCR breadth, which fits with the vaccine containing only spike. Substantial breadth of spike-specific CD8+ and CD4+ T cell responses was reported after vaccination. Comparing responses between vaccine doses or regimens was not something the study was powered to do. The authors noted that total T cell responses may have been underestimated by the TCR breadth and depth analyses. Ad26.COV2.S recipients had higher spike-specific TCR breadth than placebo recipients (P = 0.0014).

The label giving this sample's treatment or condition can be read as: roughly 18 received Ad26.COV2.S at low or high dose, single or two shots; roughly five received placebo; per-sample allocation not given. For vaccine and placebo recipients, the sequenced repertoires came from samples collected on day 63 after the first injection. In Cohort 1b, about 25 adults aged 18-55 years were enrolled at a single site in Boston, USA, between 29 July and 7 August 2020. As a vaccine, Ad26.COV2.S was a replication-incompetent adenovirus type 26 vector that expressed a prefusion-stabilized SARS-CoV-2 spike protein derived from the original Wuhan strain. The TCR sequence derives from a person aged 18-65 years who received the Ad26.COV2.S COVID-19 vaccine or a placebo. Here the sequenced sample was peripheral blood, taken in a trial of Ad26.COV2.S vaccine versus placebo.

The encoded CDR3 is CASSQDFWDRGLNEDTGELFF. The DNA sequence reads TGCGCCAGCAGCCAAGATTTTTGGGACAGGGGGCTTAATGAGGACACCGGGGAGCTGTTTTTT. The chain employs TRBV4-1 and TRBJ2-2; TRBD1 aligns with 12 central bases. The CDR3 covers 21 residues, taking in both the cysteine and the phenylalanine. Only the CDR3 region is kept as DNA, spanning 63 bases read in frame from base 1. V loses 0 bases at its end and J loses 3 bases; junction bases beyond the gene matches: 14. As encoded in the germline V gene, CDR1 is MGHRA while CDR2 is YSYEKL.